This TCR beta chain was observed in a study of blood T cell repertoires in COVID-19. Across the whole study: Samples came from the United States, Italy and Spain, spanning acute and convalescent COVID-19.

Authors' analysis steps: By means of reference gene primer amplification, nucleated cell counts were estimated. Assay used: immunoSEQ multiplex PCR; TCRdb lists only in-frame clones, some missing. Clone size and the V and J calls come from that table; the DNA yielded D and trimming. The data hold approximately 310,000 clones, with approximately 89% observed a single time. The CDR3 length is 20 residues. Germline CDR1 reads MNHEY; CDR2 reads SVGEGT. Trimming removed 2 bases from V and 0 bases from J; junction bases left unmatched: 17. Source material: peripheral blood. This chain links TRBV6-2 or TRBV6-3 with TRBJ2-3; 7 positions agree with TRBD2. This receptor was taken from a woman between 50 and 59 years old who had recovered from COVID-19. CDR3 nucleotide sequence: TGTGCCAGCAGTTACGACAGCCAATTGACCGGGGAGGGTAGCACAGATACGCAGTATTTT. As protein: CASSYDSQLTGEGSTDTQYF.